This T cell receptor beta chain is drawn from a study of cytomegalovirus exposure and HLA in healthy donors. Turning to this clone: What it binds is unknown.

Sequenced by immunoSEQ multiplex PCR; TCRdb stores in-frame clones only, minus some. Among around 250,000 clones, 85% to 90% were seen once, and the ten largest hold under 0.4%. Study findings and constraints: CMV antigen specificity of a few CMV-associated chains was confirmed in vitro. Overall, approximately 150 TCR beta chains were annotated as cytomegalovirus-associated.

Separate from the approximately 700-subject first cohort was the approximately 130-subject validation cohort, to which the donors belonged. Germline loops: CDR1 SNHLY, CDR2 FYNNEI. V was trimmed by 8 bases and J by 0 bases, leaving 19 bases between them. The CDR3 extends over 16 amino acids. The sample was PBMCs. The receptor's source is a woman aged 18-30 years in good health and CMV-seronegative. This chain joins TRBV2 and TRBJ2-5; perhaps TRBD1 as D (5 bases). This CDR3 reads CASRHRPHSYQETQYF. The CDR3 DNA follows: TGTGCCAGCCGGCACAGGCCACATTCGTACCAAGAGACCCAGTACTTC. Together with reference TRBV2 and TRBJ2-5, the CDR3 gives the full variable domain: EPEVTQTPSHQVTQMGQEVILRCVPISNHLYFYWYRQILGQKVEFLVSFYNNEISEKSEIFDDQFSVERPDGSNFTLKIRSTKLEDSAMYFCASRHRPHSYQETQYFGPGTRLLVL.